These 16 T cell receptor beta chains were all obtained from the same sample, sequenced in a study of CD8 T cells in ankylosing spondylitis. TCRdb redid the calling of the 5' RACE reads with MiXCR, one entry per CDR3 protein. The repertoire consists of under 950,000 distinct CDR3 sequences, with roughly 19% occurring once and the leading ten covering under 20%. The study, taken as a whole, reports: What seemed typical of ankylosing spondylitis blood was a TCR beta motif built from about 8 highly homologous variants.

Which antigens these TCRs recognize remains unknown. The sequenced material came from blood, either unsorted or a sorted T cell fraction (not recorded which). The source is a male donor with ankylosing spondylitis.

The J gene is TRBJ2-5, the V gene TRBV15; 7 bases align to TRBD1. Germline-derived CDR1 and CDR2 are LNHNV and YYDKDF (reference sequence). V was clipped by 1 base and J by 3 bases; unmatched bases: 8. The CDR3 length is 16 residues. The DNA of the CDR3 is TGTGCCACCAGCAGAGTTACAGGGGAAAACAAAGAGACCCAGTACTTC. Its protein product is CATSRVTGENKETQYF.

This chain joins TRBV27 and TRBJ1-6; 7 nucleotides line up with TRBD1. Germline values: CDR1 MNHEY, CDR2 SMNVEV (reference sequence). The CDR3 covers 15 residues. The J segment lost 6 bases and the V segment lost 5 bases, leaving 7 bases of the junction unmatched. The CDR3 protein is CASSLGQTFNSPLHF. CDR3 coding DNA: TGTGCCAGCAGTCTGGGACAGACCTTTAATTCACCCCTCCACTTT.

This clonotype was seen ten or more times. The V and J genes are TRBV12-3 or TRBV12-4 and TRBJ1-3; D call uncertain. The CDR3 length is 15 residues. With 5 bases removed from V and 2 bases from J, the gap between germline ends came to 13 bases. The CDR3, as DNA: TGTGCCAGCAGTCAACGTTCGTCAACTGGAAACACCATATATTTT. Encoded protein: CASSQRSSTGNTIYF.

This clonotype has just a few counts. The chain is built from TRBV7-2 and TRBJ2-2; D not certain. This CDR3 has 17 residues. Trimming removed 0 bases from V and 0 bases from J, with 11 bases in between. From germline, CDR1 is SGHTA and CDR2 FQGNSA. The CDR3 loop is CASSLAGVGTNTGELFF. The CDR3 nucleotides read TGTGCCAGCAGCTTAGCGGGTGTGGGAACGAACACCGGGGAGCTGTTTTTT.

This clonotype was recorded a few times. The chain links TRBV4-1 to TRBJ1-2, with D possibly matching TRBD1 (6 bases). The CDR3 consists of 14 residues. CDR1 and CDR2 (germline): MGHRA, YSYEKL. V was trimmed by 0 bases and J by 8 bases, leaving 13 bases between them. The CDR3 bases are TGCGCCAGCAGCCAAGAACAGGGAGGGGTAGGCTACACCTTC. Amino acids: CASSQEQGGVGYTF.

This chain links TRBV4-3 with TRBJ1-5; no clear D. This CDR3 is built from 13 residues. Germline CDR1 is LGHNA and CDR2 is YSLEER. V was clipped by 0 bases and J by 6 bases, with 6 bases between them. CDR3 nucleotides: TGCGCCAGCAGCCAAGATATGAGTCAGCCCCAGCATTTT. It is translated as CASSQDMSQPQHF.

The chain joins TRBV7-6 to TRBJ2-1; D not certain. The CDR3 has 16 amino acids. Per the germline V gene, CDR1 is SGHVS and CDR2 is FNYEAQ. The V and J ends lost 5 bases and 0 bases respectively, with 14 bases between them. CDR3 sequence: CASSPVGRGSYNEQFF. The CDR3 DNA reads TGTGCCAGCAGCCCTGTTGGGCGCGGCTCCTACAATGAGCAGTTCTTC.

This sequence joins TRBV4-1 and TRBJ1-2, with 7 bases fitting TRBD1. V trimming: 2 bases; J trimming: 0 bases; junction bases outside the gene matches: 3. Germline V gene sequence: CDR1 MGHRA, CDR2 YSYEKL. The CDR3 length is 15 residues. The CDR3 region is CASSQPGQSNYGYTF. The CDR3 nucleotides read TGCGCCAGCAGCCAACCGGGACAGTCTAACTATGGCTACACCTTC.

The chain joins TRBV12-3 or TRBV12-4 to TRBJ2-7, with unresolved D. The CDR3 is 14 residues long. Trimming removed 6 bases at V and 2 bases at J, with 14 bases between. The CDR3 spells CASRLMDGTYEQYF. CDR3 sequence (DNA): TGTGCCAGCAGATTGATGGACGGAACCTACGAGCAGTACTTC.

This clonotype was seen a handful of times. CDR3 amino acids: CASSLWTVTDTQYF. DNA for the CDR3: TGTGCCAGCAGCCTCTGGACAGTTACAGATACGCAGTATTTT. The rearrangement links TRBV9 to TRBJ2-3, with D possibly being TRBD1 (6 bases). Germline CDR1 and CDR2: SGDLS and YYNGEE. This CDR3 comprises 14 residues. Trimming removed 4 bases from V and 3 bases from J, with 12 bases in between.

The V and J genes are TRBV5-6 and TRBJ1-1; TRBD1 matches at 9 bases. The CDR3 has 16 amino acids. Germline CDR1 is SGHDT and CDR2 is YYEEEE. The junction had 8 bases not matched to a gene; V was cut back by 5 bases and J by 0 bases. In nucleotides, the CDR3 is TGTGCCAGCAGTCCGACGGGACAGGGCATGAACACTGAAGCTTTCTTT. Translated: CASSPTGQGMNTEAFF. The full variable domain, rest sourced from reference TRBV5-6 and TRBJ1-1, is DAGVTQSPTHLIKTRGQQVTLRCSPKSGHDTVSWYQQALGQGPQFIFQYYEEEERQRGNFPDRFSGHQFPNYSSELNVNALLLGDSALYLCASSPTGQGMNTEAFFGQGTRLTVV.

This clonotype was counted between two and nine times. CDR3 sequence (DNA): TGCAGTGCAAAGGGCCCAGGAAACACCATATATTTT. It codes for CSAKGPGNTIYF. The J gene is TRBJ1-3, the V gene TRBV20-1, with D hard to call. V lost 6 bases and J 4 bases, leaving 10 bases between the germline ends. The CDR3 is 12 residues long. The V gene's germline CDR1 is DFQATT and CDR2 SNEGSKA (reference sequence).

This chain connects TRBV3-1 to TRBJ2-7; 10 nucleotides match TRBD2. The CDR3 contains 15 residues. Trimming took 6 bases from V and 0 from J; bases not matched to a gene: 5. Germline V gene lookup returns CDR1 LGHDT and CDR2 YNNKEL (reference sequence). This CDR3 reads CASSALAGSSYEQYF. CDR3 DNA sequence: TGTGCCAGCAGTGCACTAGCGGGAAGCTCCTACGAGCAGTACTTC.

This chain joins TRBV9 and TRBJ2-2, with D uncertain. The CDR3 runs 15 residues. V was shortened by 3 bases and J by 1 base, with 10 bases between the two germline ends. In germline, CDR1 is SGDLS, CDR2 YYNGEE. For the CDR3, the DNA is TGTGCCAGCAGCGCCACCGCTAAGAACACCGGGGAGCTGTTTTTT. Encoded protein: CASSATAKNTGELFF.

The chain is built from TRBV12-3 or TRBV12-4 and TRBJ2-2; D possibly corresponds to TRBD2 (7 bases). The CDR3 contains 15 residues. V lost 10 bases and J 0 bases, leaving 15 bases between the germline ends. The CDR3 nucleotides are TGTGCCACAAATTGGGGGGGCCCGAACACCGGGGAGCTGTTTTTT. This sequence encodes CATNWGGPNTGELFF.

This clonotype occurred a few times. This rearrangement joins TRBV20-1 to TRBJ2-5, with D perhaps TRBD1 (6 bases). The CDR3 consists of 13 residues. In germline, CDR1 is DFQATT, CDR2 SNEGSKA (reference sequence). With 4 bases removed from V and 0 bases from J, the gap between germline ends came to 9 bases. This chain's CDR3 is CSANRVNQETQYF. Here the CDR3 DNA reads TGCAGTGCTAACAGGGTTAACCAAGAGACCCAGTACTTC.